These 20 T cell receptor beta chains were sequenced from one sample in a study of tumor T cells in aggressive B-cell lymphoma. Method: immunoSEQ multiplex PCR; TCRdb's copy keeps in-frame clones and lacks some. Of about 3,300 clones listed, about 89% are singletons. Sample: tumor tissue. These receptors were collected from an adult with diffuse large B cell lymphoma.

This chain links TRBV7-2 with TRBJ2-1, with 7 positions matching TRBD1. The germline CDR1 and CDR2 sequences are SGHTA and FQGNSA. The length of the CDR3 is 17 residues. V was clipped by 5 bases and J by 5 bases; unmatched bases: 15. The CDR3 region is CASSRTGESFRDNEQFF. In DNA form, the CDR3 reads TGTGCCAGCAGCCGCACAGGGGAGTCGTTCCGGGACAATGAGCAGTTCTTC.

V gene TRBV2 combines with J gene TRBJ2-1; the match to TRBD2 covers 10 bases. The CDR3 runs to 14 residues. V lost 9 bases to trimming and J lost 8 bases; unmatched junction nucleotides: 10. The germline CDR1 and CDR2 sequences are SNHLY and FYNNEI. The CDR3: CASGSSGSRHEQFF. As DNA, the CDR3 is TGTGCCAGTGGATCTAGCGGGAGTAGACATGAGCAGTTCTTC. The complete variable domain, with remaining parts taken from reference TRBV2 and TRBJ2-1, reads EPEVTQTPSHQVTQMGQEVILRCVPISNHLYFYWYRQILGQKVEFLVSFYNNEISEKSEIFDDQFSVERPDGSNFTLKIRSTKLEDSAMYFCASGSSGSRHEQFFGPGTRLTVL.

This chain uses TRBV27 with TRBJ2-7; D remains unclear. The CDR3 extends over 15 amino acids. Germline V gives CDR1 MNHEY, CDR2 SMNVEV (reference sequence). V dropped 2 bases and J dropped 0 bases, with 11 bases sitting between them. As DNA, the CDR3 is TGTGCCAGCAGTTTAATCGCTAGGAGCTCCTACGAGCAGTACTTC. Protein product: CASSLIARSSYEQYF.

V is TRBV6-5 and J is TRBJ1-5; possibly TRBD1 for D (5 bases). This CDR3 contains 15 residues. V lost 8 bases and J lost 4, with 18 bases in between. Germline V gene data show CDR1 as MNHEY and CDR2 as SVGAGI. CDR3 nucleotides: TGTGCCAGCGCCTCGGTCCCACAGGCAAATCAGCCCCAGCATTTT. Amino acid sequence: CASASVPQANQPQHF.

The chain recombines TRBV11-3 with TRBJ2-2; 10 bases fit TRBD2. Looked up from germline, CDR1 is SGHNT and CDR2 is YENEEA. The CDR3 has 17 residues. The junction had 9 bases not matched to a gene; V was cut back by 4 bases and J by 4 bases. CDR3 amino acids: CASSWDSGRRGTGELFF. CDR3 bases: TGTGCCAGCAGCTGGGATAGCGGGAGGCGGGGCACCGGGGAGCTGTTTTTT.

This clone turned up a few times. The CDR3: CASSKLGGGRSNQPQHF. The CDR3 DNA follows: TGTGCCAGCAGCAAACTGGGAGGGGGAAGGAGCAATCAGCCCCAGCATTTT. J is TRBJ1-5 and V is TRBV21-1. TRBV21-1 is shown as a pseudogene. The CDR3 loop spans 17 amino acids.

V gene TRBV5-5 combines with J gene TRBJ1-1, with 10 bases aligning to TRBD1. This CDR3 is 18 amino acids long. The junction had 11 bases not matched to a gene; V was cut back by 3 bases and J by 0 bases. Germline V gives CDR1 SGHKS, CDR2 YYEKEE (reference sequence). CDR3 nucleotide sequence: TGTGCCAGCAGCTCTAGATTGGGGACAGGGGCCATGAACACTGAAGCTTTCTTT. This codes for CASSSRLGTGAMNTEAFF.

The CDR3: CASSKGGGQPQHF. CDR3 nucleotide sequence: TGTGCCAGCAGCAAAGGGGGGGGCCAGCCCCAGCATTTT. This chain connects TRBV7-9 to TRBJ1-5, with a possible D match to TRBD1 (6 bases). With 5 bases removed from V and 7 bases from J, the gap between germline ends came to 12 bases. Germline V gives CDR1 SEHNR, CDR2 FQNEAQ (reference sequence). The CDR3 runs to 13 residues.

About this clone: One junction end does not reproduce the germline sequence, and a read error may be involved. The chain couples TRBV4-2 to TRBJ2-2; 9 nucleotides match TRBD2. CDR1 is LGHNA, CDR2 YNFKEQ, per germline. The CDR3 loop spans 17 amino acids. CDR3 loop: CVSRWTSAQGNTGELFF. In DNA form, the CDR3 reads TGTGTCAGCCGATGGACTAGCGCCCAAGGAAACACCGGGGAGCTGTTTTTT.

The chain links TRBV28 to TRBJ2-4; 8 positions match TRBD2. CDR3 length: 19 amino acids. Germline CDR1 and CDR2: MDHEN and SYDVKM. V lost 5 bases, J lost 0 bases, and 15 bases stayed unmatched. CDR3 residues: CASSIGPGTRVLAKNIQYF. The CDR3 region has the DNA TGTGCCAGCAGTATAGGACCTGGGACTAGAGTACTAGCCAAAAACATTCAGTACTTC.

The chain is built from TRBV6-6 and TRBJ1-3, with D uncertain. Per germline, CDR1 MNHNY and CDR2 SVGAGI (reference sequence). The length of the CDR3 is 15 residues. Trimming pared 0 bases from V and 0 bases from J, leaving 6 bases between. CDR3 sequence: CASSYSTVSGNTIYF. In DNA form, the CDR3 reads TGTGCCAGCAGTTACTCTACAGTCTCTGGAAACACCATATATTTT.

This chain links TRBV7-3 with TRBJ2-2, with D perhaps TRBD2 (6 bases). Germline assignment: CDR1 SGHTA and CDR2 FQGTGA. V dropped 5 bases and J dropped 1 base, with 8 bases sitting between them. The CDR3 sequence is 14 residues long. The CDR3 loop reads CASSHSGNTGELFF. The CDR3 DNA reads TGTGCCAGCAGCCATAGCGGGAACACCGGGGAGCTGTTTTTT.

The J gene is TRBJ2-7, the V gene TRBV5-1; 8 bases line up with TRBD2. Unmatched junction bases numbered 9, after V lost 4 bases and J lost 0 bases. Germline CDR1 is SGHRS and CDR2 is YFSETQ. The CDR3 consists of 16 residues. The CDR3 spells CASSPEAGALSYEQYF. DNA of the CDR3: TGCGCCAGCAGCCCAGAAGCGGGAGCCCTCTCCTACGAGCAGTACTTC.

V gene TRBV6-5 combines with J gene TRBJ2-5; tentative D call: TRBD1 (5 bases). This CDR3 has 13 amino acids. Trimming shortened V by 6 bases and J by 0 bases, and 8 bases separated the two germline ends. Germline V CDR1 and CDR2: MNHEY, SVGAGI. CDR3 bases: TGTGCCAGCAGGGGGCAGCACCAAGAGACCCAGTACTTC. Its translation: CASRGQHQETQYF.

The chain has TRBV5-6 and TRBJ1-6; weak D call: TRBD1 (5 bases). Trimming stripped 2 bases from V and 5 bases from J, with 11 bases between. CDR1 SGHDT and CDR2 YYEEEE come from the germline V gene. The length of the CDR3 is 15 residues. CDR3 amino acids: CASSFQTGHNSPLHF. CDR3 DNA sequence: TGTGCCAGCAGCTTCCAAACAGGCCATAATTCACCCCTCCACTTT.

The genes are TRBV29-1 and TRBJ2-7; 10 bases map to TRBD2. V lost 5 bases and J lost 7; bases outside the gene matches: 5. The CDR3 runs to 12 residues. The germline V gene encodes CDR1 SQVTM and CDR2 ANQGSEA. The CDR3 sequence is CSVWTSGGEQYF. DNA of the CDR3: TGCAGCGTTTGGACTAGCGGAGGGGAGCAGTACTTC.

CDR3 nucleotide sequence: TGCGCCAGCAGCCAAGTTCACTTAGGGGGGACAGTTGACAATCAGCCCCAGCATTTT. As protein: CASSQVHLGGTVDNQPQHF. This chain connects TRBV4-1 to TRBJ1-5; TRBD1 matches at 7 bases. Trimming removed 1 base from V and 3 bases from J; junction bases left unmatched: 15. There are 19 residues in the CDR3. Germline V gene data show CDR1 as MGHRA and CDR2 as YSYEKL.

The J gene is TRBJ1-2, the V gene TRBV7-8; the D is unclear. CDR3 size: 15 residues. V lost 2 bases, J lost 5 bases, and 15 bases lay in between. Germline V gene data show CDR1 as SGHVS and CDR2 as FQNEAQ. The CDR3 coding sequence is TGTGCCAGCAGCTTATCGTTATTACAGCTATATGGCTACACCTTC. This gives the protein CASSLSLLQLYGYTF.

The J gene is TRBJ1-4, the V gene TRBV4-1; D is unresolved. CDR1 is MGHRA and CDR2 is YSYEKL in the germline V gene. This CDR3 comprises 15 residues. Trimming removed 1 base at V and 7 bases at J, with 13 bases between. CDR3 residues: CASSQVVATGEKLFF. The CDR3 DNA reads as TGCGCCAGCAGCCAAGTTGTCGCTACCGGTGAAAAACTGTTTTTT.

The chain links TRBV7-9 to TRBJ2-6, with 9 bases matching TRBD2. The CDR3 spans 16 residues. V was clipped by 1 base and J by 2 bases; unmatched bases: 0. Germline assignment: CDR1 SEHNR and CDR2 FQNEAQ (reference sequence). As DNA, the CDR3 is TGTGCCAGCAGCTTAGAGCGGGAGGCTGGGGCCAACGTCCTGACTTTC. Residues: CASSLEREAGANVLTF.